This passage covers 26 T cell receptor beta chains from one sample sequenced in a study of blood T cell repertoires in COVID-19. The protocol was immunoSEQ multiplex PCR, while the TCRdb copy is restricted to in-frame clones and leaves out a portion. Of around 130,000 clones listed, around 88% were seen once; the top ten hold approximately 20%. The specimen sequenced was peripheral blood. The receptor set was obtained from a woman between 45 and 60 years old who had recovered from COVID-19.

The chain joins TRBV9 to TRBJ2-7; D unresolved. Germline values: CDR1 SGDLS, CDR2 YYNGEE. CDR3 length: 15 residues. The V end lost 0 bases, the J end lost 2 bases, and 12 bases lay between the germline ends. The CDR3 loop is CASSVDGSLTYEQYF. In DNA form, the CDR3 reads TGTGCCAGCAGCGTAGATGGCTCCTTAACCTACGAGCAGTACTTC.

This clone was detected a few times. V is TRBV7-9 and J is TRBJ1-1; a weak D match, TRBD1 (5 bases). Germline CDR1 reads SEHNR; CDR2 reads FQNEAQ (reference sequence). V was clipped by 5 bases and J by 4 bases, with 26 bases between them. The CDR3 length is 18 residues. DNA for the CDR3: TGTGCCAGCAGCGCGAAGGCGGGAGGGGCGGGAATAGGCACTGAAGCTTTCTTT. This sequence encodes CASSAKAGGAGIGTEAFF. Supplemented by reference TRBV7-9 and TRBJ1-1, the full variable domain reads DTGVSQNPRHKITKRGQNVTFRCDPISEHNRLYWYRQTLGQGPEFLTYFQNEAQLEKSRLLSDRFSAERPKGSFSTLEIQRTEQGDSAMYLCASSAKAGGAGIGTEAFFGQGTRLTVV.

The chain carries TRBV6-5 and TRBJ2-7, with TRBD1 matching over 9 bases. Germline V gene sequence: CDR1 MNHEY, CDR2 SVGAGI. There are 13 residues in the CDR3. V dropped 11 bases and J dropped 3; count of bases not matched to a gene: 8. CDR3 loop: CACHRGQGYEQYF. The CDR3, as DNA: TGTGCCTGCCACCGGGGACAGGGCTACGAGCAGTACTTC.

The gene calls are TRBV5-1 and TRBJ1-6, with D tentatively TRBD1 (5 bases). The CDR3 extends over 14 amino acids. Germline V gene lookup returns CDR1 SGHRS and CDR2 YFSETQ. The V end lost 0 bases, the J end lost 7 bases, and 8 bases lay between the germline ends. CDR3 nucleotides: TGCGCCAGCAGCTTGGAGACAGCGAATTCACCCCTCCACTTT. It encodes CASSLETANSPLHF.

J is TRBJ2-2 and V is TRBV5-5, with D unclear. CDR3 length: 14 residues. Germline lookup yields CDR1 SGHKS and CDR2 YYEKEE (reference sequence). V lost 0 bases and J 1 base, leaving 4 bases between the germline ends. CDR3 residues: CASSLDGNTGELFF. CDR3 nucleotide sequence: TGTGCCAGCAGCTTGGACGGGAACACCGGGGAGCTGTTTTTT.

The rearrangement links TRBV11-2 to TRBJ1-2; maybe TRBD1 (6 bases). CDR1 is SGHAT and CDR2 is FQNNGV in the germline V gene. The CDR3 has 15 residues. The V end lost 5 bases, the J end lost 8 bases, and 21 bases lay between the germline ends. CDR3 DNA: TGTGCCAGCAGCGACCGGAGGACAGACTGGGGCGGCTACACCTTC. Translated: CASSDRRTDWGGYTF.

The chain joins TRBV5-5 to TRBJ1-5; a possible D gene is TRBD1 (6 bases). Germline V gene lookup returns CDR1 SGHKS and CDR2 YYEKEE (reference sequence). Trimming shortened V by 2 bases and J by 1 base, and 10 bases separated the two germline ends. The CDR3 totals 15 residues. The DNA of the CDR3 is TGTGCCAGCAGCTTCTGGGGGCAGAGCAATCAGCCCCAGCATTTT. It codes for CASSFWGQSNQPQHF. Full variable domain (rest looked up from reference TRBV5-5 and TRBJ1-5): DAGVTQSPTHLIKTRGQQVTLRCSPISGHKSVSWYQQVLGQGPQFIFQYYEKEERGRGNFPDRFSARQFPNYSSELNVNALLLGDSALYLCASSFWGQSNQPQHFGDGTRLSIL.

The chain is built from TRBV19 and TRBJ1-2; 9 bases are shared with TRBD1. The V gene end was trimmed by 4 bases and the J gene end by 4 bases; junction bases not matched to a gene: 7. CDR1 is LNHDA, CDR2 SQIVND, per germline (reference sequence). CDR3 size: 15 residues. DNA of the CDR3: TGTGCCAGTAGTAGGGGACAGGGCGGTGGCTATGGCTACACCTTC. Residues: CASSRGQGGGYGYTF.

CDR3 region: CASSLAEPGYGYTF. The DNA of the CDR3 is TGTGCCAGCAGCTTAGCGGAACCCGGGTATGGCTACACCTTC. V and J are TRBV5-6 and TRBJ1-2; D unresolved. V lost 2 bases and J lost 5, with 13 bases in between. Germline V gene data show CDR1 as SGHDT and CDR2 as YYEEEE. The CDR3 loop spans 14 amino acids.

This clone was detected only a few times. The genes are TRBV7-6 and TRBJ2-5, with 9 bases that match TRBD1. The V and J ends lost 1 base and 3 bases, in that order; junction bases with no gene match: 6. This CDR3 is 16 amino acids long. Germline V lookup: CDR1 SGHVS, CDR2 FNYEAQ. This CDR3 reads CASSLGRRDREETQYF. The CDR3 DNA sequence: TGTGCCAGCAGCTTAGGGCGCCGGGACAGGGAAGAGACCCAGTACTTC.

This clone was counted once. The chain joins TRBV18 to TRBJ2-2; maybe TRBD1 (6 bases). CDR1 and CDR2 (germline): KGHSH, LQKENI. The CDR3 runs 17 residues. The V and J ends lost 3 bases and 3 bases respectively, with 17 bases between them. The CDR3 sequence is CASSPNRVGTDTGELFF. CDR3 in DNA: TGTGCCAGCTCACCGAACAGGGTCGGGACCGACACCGGGGAGCTGTTTTTT.

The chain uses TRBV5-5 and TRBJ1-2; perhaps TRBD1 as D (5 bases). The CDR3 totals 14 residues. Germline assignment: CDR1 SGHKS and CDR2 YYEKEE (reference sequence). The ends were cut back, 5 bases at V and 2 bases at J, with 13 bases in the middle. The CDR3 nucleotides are TGTGCCAGCAGGGGGGGACCGATGAACTATGGCTACACCTTC. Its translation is CASRGGPMNYGYTF.

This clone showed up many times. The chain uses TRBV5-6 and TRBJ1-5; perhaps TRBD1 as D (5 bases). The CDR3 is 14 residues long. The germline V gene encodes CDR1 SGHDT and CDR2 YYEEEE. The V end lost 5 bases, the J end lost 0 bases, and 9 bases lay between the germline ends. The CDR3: CASSRGTSNQPQHF. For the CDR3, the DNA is TGTGCCAGCAGTAGGGGTACTAGCAATCAGCCCCAGCATTTT. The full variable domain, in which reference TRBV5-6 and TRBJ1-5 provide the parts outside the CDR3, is DAGVTQSPTHLIKTRGQQVTLRCSPKSGHDTVSWYQQALGQGPQFIFQYYEEEERQRGNFPDRFSGHQFPNYSSELNVNALLLGDSALYLCASSRGTSNQPQHFGDGTRLSIL.

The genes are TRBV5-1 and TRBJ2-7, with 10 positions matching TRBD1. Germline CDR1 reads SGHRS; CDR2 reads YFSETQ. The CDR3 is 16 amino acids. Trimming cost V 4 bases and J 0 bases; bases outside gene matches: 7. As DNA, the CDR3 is TGCGCCAGCAGCACACCGACAGGGGGCAGCTCCTACGAGCAGTACTTC. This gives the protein CASSTPTGGSSYEQYF.

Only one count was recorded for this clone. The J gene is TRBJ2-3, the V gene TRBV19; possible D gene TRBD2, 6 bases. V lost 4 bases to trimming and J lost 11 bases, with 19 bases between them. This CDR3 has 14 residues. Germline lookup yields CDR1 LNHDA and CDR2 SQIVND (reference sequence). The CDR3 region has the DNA TGTGCCAGTAGTAGGAGGGGCCGACAGATTGGGCAGTATTTT. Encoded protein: CASSRRGRQIGQYF.

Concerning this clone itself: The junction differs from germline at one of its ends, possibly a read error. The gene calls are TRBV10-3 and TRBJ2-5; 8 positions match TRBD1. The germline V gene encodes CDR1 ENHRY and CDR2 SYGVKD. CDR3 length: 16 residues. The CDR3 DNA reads TGTGCCATCAGTGAGGGTGGGGACAGGCGCCAAAAGACCCAGTACTTC. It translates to CAISEGGDRRQKTQYF.

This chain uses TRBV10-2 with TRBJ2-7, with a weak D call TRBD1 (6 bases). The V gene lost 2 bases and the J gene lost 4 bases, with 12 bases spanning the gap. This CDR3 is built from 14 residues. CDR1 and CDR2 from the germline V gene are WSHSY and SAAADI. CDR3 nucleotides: TGCGCCAGCAGTGAGATGGGACACGCTTACGAGCAGTACTTC. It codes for CASSEMGHAYEQYF.

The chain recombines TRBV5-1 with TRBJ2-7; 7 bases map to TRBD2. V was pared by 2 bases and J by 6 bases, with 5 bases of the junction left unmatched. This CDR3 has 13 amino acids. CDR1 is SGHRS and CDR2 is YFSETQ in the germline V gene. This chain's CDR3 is CASSLERGSEQYF. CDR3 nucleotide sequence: TGCGCCAGCAGCTTAGAGCGGGGTAGCGAGCAGTACTTC.

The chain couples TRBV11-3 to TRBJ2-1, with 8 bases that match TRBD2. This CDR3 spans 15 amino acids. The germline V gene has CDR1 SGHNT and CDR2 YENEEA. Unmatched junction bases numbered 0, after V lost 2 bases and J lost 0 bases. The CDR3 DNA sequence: TGTGCCAGCAGCTTACTAGCGGGCTCCTACAATGAGCAGTTCTTC. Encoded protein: CASSLLAGSYNEQFF.

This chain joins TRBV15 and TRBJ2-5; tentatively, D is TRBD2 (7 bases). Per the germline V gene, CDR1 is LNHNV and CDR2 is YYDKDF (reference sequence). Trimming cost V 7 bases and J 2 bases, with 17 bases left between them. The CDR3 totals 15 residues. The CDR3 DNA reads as TGTGCCACCACGGTGGGGGGGGCTTATCAAGAGACCCAGTACTTC. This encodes CATTVGGAYQETQYF.

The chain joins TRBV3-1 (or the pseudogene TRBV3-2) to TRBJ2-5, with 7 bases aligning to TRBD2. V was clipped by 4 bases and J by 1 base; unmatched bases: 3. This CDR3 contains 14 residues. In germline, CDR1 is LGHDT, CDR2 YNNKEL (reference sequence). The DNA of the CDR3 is TGTGCCAGCAGCCCACGGGGGGTCCAAGAGACCCAGTACTTC. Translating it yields CASSPRGVQETQYF.

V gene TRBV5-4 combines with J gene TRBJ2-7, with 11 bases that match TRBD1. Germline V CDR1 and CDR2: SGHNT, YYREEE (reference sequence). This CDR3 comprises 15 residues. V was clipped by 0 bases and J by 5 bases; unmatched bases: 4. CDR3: CASSLVRTGGDEQYF. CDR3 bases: TGTGCCAGCAGCTTGGTGCGGACAGGGGGCGACGAGCAGTACTTC.

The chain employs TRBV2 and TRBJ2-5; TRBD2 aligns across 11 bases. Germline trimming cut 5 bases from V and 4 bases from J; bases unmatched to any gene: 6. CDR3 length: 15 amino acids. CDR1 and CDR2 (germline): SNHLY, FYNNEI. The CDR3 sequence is CASSTLAGGRETQYF. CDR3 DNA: TGTGCCAGCAGTACCCTAGCGGGGGGTCGAGAGACCCAGTACTTC.

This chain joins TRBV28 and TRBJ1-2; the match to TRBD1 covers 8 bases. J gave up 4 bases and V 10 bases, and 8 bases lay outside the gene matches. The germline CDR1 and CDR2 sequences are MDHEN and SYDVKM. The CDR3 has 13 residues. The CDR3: CATTAGTGYGYTF. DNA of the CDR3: TGTGCCACCACGGCGGGGACAGGCTATGGCTACACCTTC.

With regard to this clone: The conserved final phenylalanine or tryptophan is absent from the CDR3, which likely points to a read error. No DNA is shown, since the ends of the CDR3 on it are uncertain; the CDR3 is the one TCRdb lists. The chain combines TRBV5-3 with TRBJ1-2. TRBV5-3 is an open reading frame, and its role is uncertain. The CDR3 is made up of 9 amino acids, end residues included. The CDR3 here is CARSFPIEV.

CDR3 bases: TGTGCCAGCAGCCCTTCGGGGGGGGTGGACTATGGCTACACCTTC. This sequence encodes CASSPSGGVDYGYTF. The chain has TRBV4-2 and TRBJ1-2; D is possibly TRBD1 (5 bases). Germline CDR1 is LGHNA and CDR2 is YNFKEQ. This CDR3 has 15 residues. V was clipped by 4 bases and J by 3 bases, with 15 bases between them.